This T cell receptor beta chain was retrieved from a study of glioma-infiltrating T cells. TCR alpha and beta CDR3 regions were amplified from RNA using iRepertoire nested multiplex PCR. TCRdb reprocessed the multiplex PCR reads with MiXCR, giving one entry per CDR3 protein. The repertoire holds roughly 130,000 distinct CDR3 sequences, more than 20% seen once, with about a quarter in the top ten. General study findings and limits: Tissue-blood divergence was below expectation in non-neoplastic patients, above in gliomas. Only very few CDR3 sequences appeared in both tissue and blood.

A remark on this clonotype: The target antigen is unknown.

V was pared by 1 base and J by 5 bases, with 11 bases between. CDR1 and CDR2 (germline): LGHDT, YNNKEL (reference sequence). The CDR3 has 14 residues. This receptor was identified in a human donor with low-grade glioma or glioblastoma, undergoing nonglioma brain surgery, or in good health (not recorded which). The V and J genes are TRBV3-1 and TRBJ1-2; D is unclear. The sequencing sample was made of glioma tissue, nonneoplastic brain tissue, or PBMCs (not recorded which). The CDR3 nucleotides read TGTGCCAGCAGCCAAGGTCACGGAGCTTATGGCTACACCTTC. It codes for CASSQGHGAYGYTF.